One and the same sample provided the 4 T cell receptor beta chains below, sequenced in a study of PD-L1 blockade in urothelial cancer. The data were produced by immunoSEQ multiplex PCR, yet TCRdb's version contains in-frame clones alone and is incomplete. The sample carries about 87,000 clones, about four fifths recorded once. Time point reported: pretreatment peripheral blood. Sequenced material: PBMCs, taken around atezolizumab (anti-PD-L1) treatment. The receptors shown here come from a man in his fifties or sixties with urothelial cancer.

The genes are TRBV7-3 and TRBJ2-1, with TRBD2 as a possible D gene (6 bases). V lost 5 bases, J lost 6 bases, and 20 bases lay in between. Germline lookup yields CDR1 SGHTA and CDR2 FQGTGA. The CDR3 covers 16 residues. CDR3 nucleotide sequence: TGTGCCAGCAGCCCCAATCTTCGCGGGGAGGCCAATGAGCAGTTCTTC. It codes for CASSPNLRGEANEQFF.

The chain joins TRBV5-1 to TRBJ2-2; D is undetermined. Between the trimmed V and J ends, which lost 0 bases and 9 bases, there was a span of 12 bases. Per germline, CDR1 SGHRS and CDR2 YFSETQ. This CDR3 region has 14 residues. Here the CDR3 reads CASSLATPPRELFF. Written as DNA, the CDR3 is TGCGCCAGCAGCTTGGCAACTCCACCCCGGGAGCTGTTTTTT.

This clone was seen only a few times. This chain connects TRBV6-1 to TRBJ1-3; D remains ambiguous. Germline V gene sequence: CDR1 MNHNS, CDR2 SASEGT. The V end was cut by 6 bases, the J end by 4 bases, with 22 bases between. This CDR3 region has 17 residues. For the CDR3, the DNA is TGTGCCAGCAGGGAAAGACCAGGTAGCGGAGCAGGAAACACCATATATTTT. It codes for CASRERPGSGAGNTIYF.

The chain employs TRBV9 and TRBJ2-2; TRBD2 matches 7 bases. The germline V gene has CDR1 SGDLS and CDR2 YYNGEE. The CDR3 length is 16 residues. V lost 0 bases, J lost 0 bases, and 2 bases stayed unmatched. The CDR3 loop is CASSVVAGANTGELFF. Written as DNA, the CDR3 is TGTGCCAGCAGCGTAGTTGCGGGGGCGAACACCGGGGAGCTGTTTTTT.